These 9 T cell receptor beta chains came from one sample sequenced in a study of blood T cells in healthy people across ages. It was with a sample-barcoded 5' primer and a J-beta primer mix that a second PCR of roughly 7 to 12 cycles was run. TCRdb processed the 5' RACE reads anew with MiXCR; each CDR3 protein has one entry. The sample holds around 700,000 distinct CDR3 sequences, approximately 25% seen once. The same data also contributed to another study, on T cells of mothers and their children.

The sequencing input was blood. Receptors were obtained from a boy between 10 and 17 years old in good health.

The chain links TRBV29-1 to TRBJ1-1; D is unresolved. CDR3 size: 13 residues. The V gene lost 5 bases and the J gene lost 5 bases, with 15 bases spanning the gap. Per germline, CDR1 SQVTM and CDR2 ANQGSEA. The CDR3 DNA reads as TGCAGCGTTTTTCCCCGGGATCGGACTGAAGCTTTCTTT. It translates to CSVFPRDRTEAFF.

This clonotype was observed a single time. The J gene is TRBJ2-5, the V gene TRBV4-1; TRBD2 aligns across 13 bases. The J call may be incorrect, as the DNA end agrees better with TRBJ2-1. The CDR3 contains 15 residues. Germline-derived CDR1 and CDR2 are MGHRA and YSYEKL. The CDR3 is CASSTGLAGINEQFF. As DNA, the CDR3 is TGCGCCAGCAGCACGGGACTAGCGGGAATCAATGAGCAGTTCTTC.

V and J are TRBV12-5 and TRBJ2-4; the match to TRBD1 covers 8 bases. Germline values: CDR1 LGHNT, CDR2 FRNRAP. Trimming took 6 bases from V and 6 from J; bases not matched to a gene: 1. This CDR3 has 12 residues. The CDR3 reads CASGDRGNIQYF. In nucleotides, the CDR3 is TGTGCTAGTGGCGACAGGGGAAACATTCAGTACTTC.

This rearrangement joins TRBV4-1 to TRBJ2-1; TRBD2 is a possible D gene (6 bases). Trimming took off 4 bases at V and 3 bases at J, with 10 bases between the two ends. CDR1 and CDR2 (germline): MGHRA, YSYEKL. The CDR3 spans 14 residues. CDR3 bases: TGCGCCAGCAGCCTACGGGGGAACTACAATGAGCAGTTCTTC. The encoded protein is CASSLRGNYNEQFF.

The chain joins TRBV20-1 to TRBJ2-1; D unresolved. V was pared by 6 bases and J by 0 bases, with 9 bases between. The CDR3 covers 13 residues. From germline, CDR1 is DFQATT and CDR2 SNEGSKA (reference sequence). CDR3 nucleotides: TGCAGTGCGGCTCTTACCTCCTACAATGAGCAGTTCTTC. Protein sequence: CSAALTSYNEQFF.

The chain employs TRBV7-3 and TRBJ2-3; unclear D gene. Germline lookup yields CDR1 SGHTA and CDR2 FQGTGA. Trimming took 1 base from V and 2 from J, leaving 10 bases between them. The CDR3 totals 15 residues. The CDR3 loop reads CASSLNGPITDTQYF. The CDR3, as DNA: TGTGCCAGCAGCTTAAACGGGCCTATCACAGATACGCAGTATTTT. Supplemented by reference TRBV7-3 and TRBJ2-3, the full variable domain reads GAGVSQTPSNKVTEKGKYVELRCDPISGHTALYWYRQSLGQGPEFLIYFQGTGAADDSGLPNDRFFAVRPEGSVSTLKIQRTERGDSAVYLCASSLNGPITDTQYFGPGTRLTVL.

The genes are TRBV29-1 and TRBJ1-1; 7 bases match TRBD1. The CDR3 has 13 residues. The V segment lost 5 bases and the J segment 2 bases; nucleotides outside the gene matches: 5. The germline V gene has CDR1 SQVTM and CDR2 ANQGSEA. In DNA, the CDR3 is TGCAGCGTTTCCGTAGGGGGCAACACTGAAGCTTTCTTT. Protein sequence: CSVSVGGNTEAFF.

The rearrangement links TRBV5-1 to TRBJ1-1; D is ambiguous. Trimming pared 4 bases from V and 0 bases from J, leaving 13 bases between. Germline V CDR1 and CDR2: SGHRS, YFSETQ. This CDR3 spans 15 amino acids. For the CDR3, the DNA is TGCGCCAGCAGCCTACGGCTAGCAATGAACACTGAAGCTTTCTTT. This gives the protein CASSLRLAMNTEAFF.

V gene TRBV6-1 combines with J gene TRBJ2-2; D not resolved. Germline CDR1 is MNHNS and CDR2 is SASEGT. Trimming removed 10 bases from V and 0 bases from J, with 21 bases in between. The CDR3 extends over 17 amino acids. The CDR3 region is CATPAARSYANTGELFF. CDR3 bases: TGTGCCACGCCCGCGGCGCGCTCATACGCGAACACCGGGGAGCTGTTTTTT.